This TCR beta chain emerged from a study of blood T cell repertoires in COVID-19. Study context: Samples of COVID-19 (acute and convalescent) were obtained from the United States, Italy and Spain. PBMCs, B-cell-depleted T cells, or T cells were the source of the cDNA or gDNA that made up the material.

Libraries were prepared by immunoSEQ multiplex PCR; TCRdb keeps only in-frame clonotypes and omits some of them. Of fewer than 500,000 clones in the sample, roughly 89% were seen once. CDR3 length: 15 amino acids. Trimming cost V 5 bases and J 2 bases, with 10 bases left between them. Germline V lookup: CDR1 LNHDA, CDR2 SQIVND (reference sequence). The source of this sequence is a woman aged 30 to 39 with acute or convalescent COVID-19. Sequenced input: peripheral blood. The chain couples TRBV19 to TRBJ1-6, with a weak D call TRBD1 (6 bases). The CDR3 nucleotides read TGTGCCAGTAGTCCAGGACAGCCCTATAATTCACCCCTCCACTTT. Translation: CASSPGQPYNSPLHF.